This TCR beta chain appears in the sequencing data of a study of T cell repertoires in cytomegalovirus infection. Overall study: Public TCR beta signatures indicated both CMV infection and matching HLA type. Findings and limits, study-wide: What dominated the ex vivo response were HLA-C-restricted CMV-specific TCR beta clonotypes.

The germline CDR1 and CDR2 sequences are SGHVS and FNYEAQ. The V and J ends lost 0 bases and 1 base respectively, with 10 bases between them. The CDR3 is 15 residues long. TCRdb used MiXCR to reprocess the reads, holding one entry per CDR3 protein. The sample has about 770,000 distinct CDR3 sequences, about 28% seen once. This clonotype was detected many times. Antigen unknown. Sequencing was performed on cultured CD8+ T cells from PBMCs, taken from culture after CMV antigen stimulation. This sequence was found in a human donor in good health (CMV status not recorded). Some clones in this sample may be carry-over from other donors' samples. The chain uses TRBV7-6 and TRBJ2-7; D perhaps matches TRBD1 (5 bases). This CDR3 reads CASSLAQGDSYEQYF. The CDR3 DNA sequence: TGTGCCAGCAGCTTAGCTCAAGGGGATTCCTACGAGCAGTACTTC.